Listed here are 18 T cell receptor beta chains from one sample, sequenced in a study of blood T cell repertoires in COVID-19. Libraries were prepared by immunoSEQ multiplex PCR; TCRdb keeps only in-frame clonotypes and omits some of them. This sample carries roughly 230,000 clones, 80% to 85% of them seen once, and the ten largest clones take over 9.5%. The sequenced sample consisted of peripheral blood. The receptors were sampled from a woman at least 80 years old with COVID-19, enrolled during active disease.

The chain is built from TRBV25-1 and TRBJ2-7; 8 nucleotides align to TRBD1. Looked up from germline, CDR1 is MGHDK and CDR2 is SYGVNS. V trimming: 4 bases; J trimming: 5 bases; junction bases outside the gene matches: 7. The CDR3 runs to 14 residues. CDR3 region: CASSGTSGGHEQYF. As DNA, the CDR3 is TGTGCCAGCAGTGGAACTTCAGGGGGCCACGAGCAGTACTTC.

The chain combines TRBV19 with TRBJ2-1, with D possibly TRBD2 on 7 matching bases. Trimming removed 9 bases at V and 6 bases at J, with 21 bases between. Germline CDR1 and CDR2: LNHDA and SQIVND (reference sequence). The CDR3 totals 15 residues. The CDR3 loop is CASPPVAGAVNEQFF. In DNA, the CDR3 is TGTGCCAGCCCTCCAGTTGCGGGGGCGGTCAATGAGCAGTTCTTC. Complete variable domain (other parts from reference TRBV19 and TRBJ2-1): DGGITQSPKYLFRKEGQNVTLSCEQNLNHDAMYWYRQDPGQGLRLIYYSQIVNDFQKGDIAEGYSVSREKKESFPLTVTSAQKNPTAFYLCASPPVAGAVNEQFFGPGTRLTVL.

This chain connects TRBV30 to TRBJ1-6; 8 positions match TRBD1. With V trimmed by 4 bases and J by 10 bases, 6 bases remained unmatched. This CDR3 region has 13 residues. Germline V CDR1 and CDR2: GTSNPN, SVGIG (reference sequence). Written as DNA, the CDR3 is TGTGCCTGGAAAGGACAGGGATGGTCACCCCTCCACTTT. Protein product: CAWKGQGWSPLHF.

V is TRBV19 and J is TRBJ2-1, with TRBD2 matching over 8 bases. The germline gives CDR1 LNHDA, CDR2 SQIVND (reference sequence). This CDR3 contains 16 residues. V gave up 2 bases and J gave up 1 base; unmatched junction bases: 4. The CDR3 DNA sequence: TGTGCCAGTAGTATACCGGGGGGGAGATCCTACAATGAGCAGTTCTTC. Translation: CASSIPGGRSYNEQFF.

The J gene is TRBJ2-7, the V gene TRBV2; tentatively, D is TRBD2 (6 bases). V was pared by 9 bases and J by 2 bases, with 8 bases between. The CDR3 runs 11 residues. Germline assignment: CDR1 SNHLY and CDR2 FYNNEI. The CDR3 nucleotides read TGTGCCAGTACGGGGGCCTACGAGCAGTACGTC. This sequence encodes CASTGAYEQYV.

This clone was detected once. The chain uses TRBV3-1 (or the pseudogene TRBV3-2) and TRBJ1-1; TRBD1 matches at 7 bases. Looked up from germline, CDR1 is LGHDT and CDR2 is YNNKEL (reference sequence). CDR3 length: 12 amino acids. The trim removed 4 bases at V and 10 bases at J, leaving 6 bases unmatched. CDR3 nucleotides: TGTGCCAGCAGCCTCGGACAGGATCGAGCTTTCTTT. As protein: CASSLGQDRAFF.

The chain recombines TRBV5-4 with TRBJ2-7; 8 bases agree with TRBD1. Unmatched junction bases numbered 4, after V lost 1 base and J lost 7 bases. This CDR3 has 13 residues. Per germline, CDR1 SGHNT and CDR2 YYREEE (reference sequence). CDR3 region: CASSLQGAEEQYF. For the CDR3, the DNA is TGTGCCAGCAGCTTGCAGGGGGCGGAGGAGCAGTACTTC. Full variable domain (missing parts from reference TRBV5-4 and TRBJ2-7): ETGVTQSPTHLIKTRGQQVTLRCSSQSGHNTVSWYQQALGQGPQFIFQYYREEENGRGNFPPRFSGLQFPNYSSELNVNALELDDSALYLCASSLQGAEEQYFGPGTRLTVT.

The CDR3 protein is CAISPGQVYEQYF. Written as DNA, the CDR3 is TGTGCCATCAGCCCGGGACAGGTCTACGAGCAGTACTTC. The chain has TRBV10-3 and TRBJ2-7, with 8 bases that match TRBD1. This CDR3 has 13 amino acids. In germline, CDR1 is ENHRY, CDR2 SYGVKD. V trimming: 6 bases; J trimming: 3 bases; junction bases outside the gene matches: 4.

DNA of the CDR3: TGTGCCAGCAGCCGGTACAGGGACCATGGCTACACCTTC. This gives the protein CASSRYRDHGYTF. The genes are TRBV21-1 and TRBJ1-2; TRBD1 was called by the table and not checked on the DNA. TRBV21-1 is a recognized pseudogene. This CDR3 contains 13 residues.

The chain uses TRBV7-2 and TRBJ2-7; 7 bases align to TRBD2. The CDR3 consists of 15 residues. The V gene's germline CDR1 is SGHTA and CDR2 FQGNSA. J gave up 7 bases and V 5 bases, and 14 bases lay outside the gene matches. The CDR3: CASSPSGGGIREQYF. The CDR3 bases are TGTGCCAGCAGCCCCTCCGGGGGAGGGATTAGGGAGCAGTACTTC.

The chain uses TRBV5-1 and TRBJ1-1; no firm D call. Germline CDR1 is SGHRS and CDR2 is YFSETQ. The CDR3 contains 15 residues. The V end lost 7 bases, the J end lost 0 bases, and 16 bases lay between the germline ends. CDR3 nucleotide sequence: TGCGCCAGCGGCCCTCGGACGGGAATGAACACTGAAGCTTTCTTT. Amino acid sequence: CASGPRTGMNTEAFF.

This clone is a singleton in its sample. The rearrangement uses TRBV5-4 and TRBJ2-3; D may be TRBD2 (6 bases). CDR1 is SGHNT and CDR2 is YYREEE in the germline V gene (reference sequence). Trimming stripped 0 bases from V and 7 bases from J, with 12 bases between. CDR3 length equals 14 residues. The CDR3 loop is CASSLGGVENTQYF. CDR3 sequence (DNA): TGTGCCAGCAGCTTGGGCGGGGTCGAAAATACGCAGTATTTT.

The genes are TRBV24-1 and TRBJ1-5; D uncertain. There are 15 residues in the CDR3. The V gene lost 3 bases and the J gene lost 7 bases, with 15 bases spanning the gap. Germline V gene lookup returns CDR1 KGHDR and CDR2 SFDVKD. CDR3 DNA: TGTGCCACCAGTGATACCGCGGCCCCCGGGCAGCCCCAGCATTTT. Translating it yields CATSDTAAPGQPQHF.

The chain recombines TRBV10-3 with TRBJ1-1; the D gene is possibly TRBD1 (5 bases). Germline CDR1 ENHRY, CDR2 SYGVKD. The CDR3 consists of 14 residues. Trimming removed 6 bases from V and 3 bases from J, with 14 bases in between. CDR3 sequence: CAISWGTSDTEAFF. The CDR3 DNA follows: TGTGCCATCAGCTGGGGGACTTCGGACACTGAAGCTTTCTTT.

The chain is built from TRBV6-5 and TRBJ1-2; weak D call: TRBD1 (5 bases). The germline CDR1 and CDR2 sequences are MNHEY and SVGAGI. The ends were cut back, 7 bases at V and 9 bases at J, with 15 bases in the middle. The CDR3 spans 12 residues. This chain's CDR3 is CASTPSRGSYTF. DNA for the CDR3: TGTGCCAGCACTCCCTCTAGGGGTAGCTACACCTTC.

The chain employs TRBV5-8 and TRBJ2-3; D is unresolved. Germline V lookup: CDR1 SGHTS, CDR2 YDEGEE. The CDR3 is 15 residues long. V was cut by 6 bases and J by 4 bases, with 18 bases left in between. The CDR3 DNA reads TGTGCCAGCATAGCCCGCTTGATAGGCCCAGATACGCAGTATTTT. It translates to CASIARLIGPDTQYF.

This clone was picked up one time. The rearrangement links TRBV5-1 to TRBJ2-3, with 9 bases aligning to TRBD1. Unmatched junction bases numbered 6, after V lost 4 bases and J lost 0 bases. Germline values: CDR1 SGHRS, CDR2 YFSETQ. There are 16 residues in the CDR3. The CDR3 region has the DNA TGCGCCAGCAGCCGAGGACAGGGGCCTAGCACAGATACGCAGTATTTT. It translates to CASSRGQGPSTDTQYF.

The rearrangement joins TRBV6-5 to TRBJ2-7, with 7 positions matching TRBD1. The CDR3 length is 14 residues. Unmatched junction bases numbered 10, after V lost 6 bases and J lost 5 bases. Germline V gene lookup returns CDR1 MNHEY and CDR2 SVGAGI. The CDR3 coding sequence is TGTGCCAGCAGGAGCCAGGGACAGAGCGACGAGCAGTACGTC. Its translation is CASRSQGQSDEQYV.